These T cell receptor beta chains were read from a single sample in a study of cytomegalovirus exposure and HLA in healthy donors. Using immunoSEQ multiplex PCR, the repertoire was profiled, and TCRdb retains in-frame clones only, with some absent. Of over 200,000 clones in the sample, about 78% were seen once. The sequencing sample was made of PBMCs. Receptors originate from a male donor in good health and CMV-seronegative. CDR3s include the opening cysteine and the closing phenylalanine or tryptophan. A D gene is named only where the DNA matches it firmly. For some rows the clone size is stated as once, few or many, or as a class when expanded; others skip it.

J gene,D gene,clone size,V gene,CDR3 protein,CDR3 DNA
TRBJ1-4,NA,once,TRBV5-1,CASSLEINRGATNEKLFF,TGCGCCAGCAGCTTGGAAATAAACCGCGGCGCAACTAATGAAAAACTGTTTTTT
TRBJ2-7,NA,NA,TRBV5-4,CASSLNGQNNPHEQYF,TGTGCCAGCAGCCTAAACGGACAGAACAATCCCCACGAGCAGTACTTC
TRBJ2-5,TRBD2,NA,TRBV28,CASSLKFRTSGDRRGTQYF,TGTGCCAGCAGTTTAAAGTTTCGGACTAGCGGGGACCGCCGGGGGACCCAGTACTTC
TRBJ2-5,NA,NA,TRBV4-2,CASSQELRGETQYF,TGTGCCAGCAGCCAAGAATTGCGTGGAGAGACCCAGTACTTC
TRBJ1-5,NA,NA,TRBV6-6,CASRPDTGANQPQHF,TGTGCCAGCCGACCTGATACTGGGGCGAATCAGCCCCAGCATTTT
TRBJ2-7,NA,NA,TRBV28,CASSFSREQYF,TGTGCCAGCAGTTTTAGTCGCGAGCAGTACTTC
TRBJ2-7,TRBD1,NA,TRBV7-9,CASSPFGAGGDEQYF,TGTGCCAGCAGCCCCTTCGGGGCAGGGGGCGACGAGCAGTACTTC
TRBJ2-1,TRBD2,NA,TRBV9,CASSPPPAGGSERQFF,TGTGCCAGCAGCCCACCACCAGCGGGAGGGTCTGAGAGGCAGTTCTTC
TRBJ2-7,TRBD2,NA,TRBV7-9,CASSPGSGIVDEQYF,TGTGCCAGCAGCCCCGGTAGCGGGATTGTTGACGAGCAGTACTTC
TRBJ2-5,NA,once,TRBV4-2,CASSPEGGQGTQYF,TGTGCCAGCAGCCCGGAGGGAGGACAAGGGACCCAGTACTTC
TRBJ2-7,NA,once,TRBV19,CASSIGTYEQYF,TGTGCCAGTAGTATCGGGACCTACGAGCAGTACTTC
TRBJ2-1,NA,NA,TRBV28,CASSLQDFGQFF,TGTGCCAGCAGTTTACAAGACTTTGGGCAGTTCTTC
TRBJ2-1,TRBD2,NA,TRBV5-1,CASRTSGRGNEQFF,TGCGCCAGCAGGACGAGCGGGAGGGGCAATGAGCAGTTCTTC
TRBJ2-1,TRBD2,NA,TRBV29-1,CSVDDGGLAFRNEQFF,TGCAGCGTTGACGACGGGGGACTAGCGTTCCGAAATGAGCAGTTCTTC
TRBJ2-3,NA,NA,TRBV5-1,CASSLETGSTDTQYF,TGCGCCAGCAGCTTGGAAACAGGGTCGACAGATACGCAGTATTTT
TRBJ2-2,NA,NA,TRBV6-5,CASSYQNRVTGELFF,TGTGCCAGCAGTTATCAAAACAGGGTCACCGGGGAGCTGTTTTTT
TRBJ2-7,NA,NA,TRBV19,CASSSFDGAYEQYF,TGTGCCAGTAGTTCCTTCGACGGGGCCTACGAGCAGTACTTC
TRBJ2-7,NA,NA,TRBV6-5,CASSYDSTYEQYF,TGTGCCAGCAGTTACGACTCGACCTACGAGCAGTACTTC
TRBJ2-5,NA,NA,TRBV5-6,CASSSYEETQYF,TGTGCCAGCAGCTCCTATGAGGAGACCCAGTACTTC
TRBJ2-7,NA,NA,TRBV30,CAWSEGLGEQYF,TGTGCCTGGAGTGAGGGGTTAGGGGAGCAGTACTTC
TRBJ2-3,TRBD1,NA,TRBV4-1,CASSETAARGRDTQYF,TGCGCCAGCAGCGAAACGGCGGCCAGGGGGCGGGATACGCAGTATTTT
TRBJ2-7,NA,NA,TRBV20-1,CSASLKIEQYF,TGCAGTGCTAGCCTGAAAATCGAGCAGTACTTC
TRBJ2-7,NA,NA,TRBV6-1,CASSEPYSYEQYF,TGTGCCAGCAGTGAACCCTATTCCTACGAGCAGTACTTC
TRBJ2-1,TRBD1,NA,TRBV11-2,CASSPNTGQGQQFF,TGTGCCAGCAGCCCGAACACCGGACAGGGCCAACAGTTCTTC
TRBJ1-2,NA,NA,TRBV28,CASSPETGYGYTF,TGTGCCAGCAGTCCCGAGACAGGCTATGGCTACACCTTC
TRBJ1-1,NA,NA,TRBV27,CASRAVAVDMNTEAFF,TGTGCCAGCAGGGCCGTGGCCGTTGACATGAACACTGAAGCTTTCTTT
TRBJ1-1,NA,NA,TRBV9,CASSVGVRVGTEAFF,TGTGCCAGCAGCGTAGGGGTGAGGGTAGGCACTGAAGCTTTCTTT
TRBJ1-5,NA,few,TRBV28,CATRGTLNQPQHF,TGTGCCACCCGCGGGACGCTAAATCAGCCCCAGCATTTT
TRBJ2-7,TRBD2,once,TRBV7-9,CSSSPQFLAGPLTGQYF,TGTTCCAGCAGCCCCCAATTCCTAGCGGGGCCCCTTACGGGGCAGTACTTC
TRBJ2-1,NA,NA,TRBV14,CASSQDRGYNEQFF,TGTGCCAGCAGCCAAGATAGGGGCTACAATGAGCAGTTCTTC
TRBJ2-2,NA,NA,TRBV9,CASSVDRSKNTGELFF,TGTGCCAGCAGCGTAGATCGTAGCAAGAACACCGGGGAGCTGTTTTTT
TRBJ1-1,NA,NA,TRBV5-4,CASSLFVGKNTEAFF,TGTGCCAGCAGCTTGTTTGTCGGGAAGAACACTGAAGCTTTCTTT
TRBJ1-5,NA,NA,TRBV21-1,CASRDRKTGDNQPQHF,TGTGCCAGCAGGGACCGTAAAACCGGGGACAATCAGCCCCAGCATTTT
TRBJ2-7,TRBD2,few,TRBV6-5,CASSSSSGSYEQYF,TGTGCCAGCAGTTCGTCTAGCGGGAGTTACGAGCAGTACTTC
TRBJ2-1,NA,few,TRBV29-1,CSVVPPGTGDEQFF,TGCAGCGTCGTACCCCCCGGGACTGGGGATGAGCAGTTCTTC
TRBJ2-1,TRBD2,few,TRBV6-5,CASSYEGGSEQFF,TGTGCCAGCAGTTACGAGGGCGGGAGTGAGCAGTTCTTC
TRBJ2-2,NA,NA,TRBV4-1,CASSRPGLTVGGELFF,TGCGCCAGCAGCCGTCCGGGACTCACTGTTGGCGGGGAGCTGTTTTTT
TRBJ2-5,TRBD2,NA,TRBV4-1,CASSQVGLIAGGETQYF,TGCGCCAGCAGCCAAGTAGGTCTTATAGCGGGAGGAGAGACCCAGTACTTC
TRBJ1-4,TRBD1,NA,TRBV19,CASKTDRSRQGNEKLFF,TGTGCCAGTAAGACCGATCGTTCTCGACAGGGGAACGAAAAACTGTTTTTT
TRBJ2-7,NA,NA,TRBV2,CASRGEVRNEQYF,TGTGCCAGCAGGGGGGAGGTCCGGAACGAGCAGTACTTC
TRBJ1-3,NA,few,TRBV4-1,CASSQDLSLLGSGNTIYF,TGCGCCAGCAGCCAAGATCTATCCCTTCTCGGCTCTGGAAACACCATATATTTT
TRBJ2-1,TRBD1,NA,TRBV5-1,CASRTGGIQQFF,TGCGCCAGCCGCACAGGGGGAATACAGCAGTTCTTC
TRBJ1-1,TRBD1,NA,TRBV7-9,CASSLRGGTGAVTEAFF,TGTGCCAGCAGCTTAAGGGGGGGGACAGGGGCAGTCACTGAAGCTTTCTTT
TRBJ2-7,NA,few,TRBV27,CASSSDSSYEQYF,TGTGCCAGCAGCTCGGACAGCTCCTACGAGCAGTACTTC
TRBJ2-3,TRBD2,NA,TRBV9,CASSPLGLAGADTQYF,TGTGCCAGCAGCCCTTTGGGACTAGCGGGAGCAGATACGCAGTATTTT
TRBJ2-1,TRBD2,once,TRBV18,CASSPGLAMYNEQFF,TGTGCCAGCTCACCGGGACTAGCGATGTACAATGAGCAGTTCTTC
TRBJ1-1,NA,NA,TRBV2,CASREGSTEAFF,TGTGCCAGCAGGGAGGGAAGCACTGAAGCTTTCTTT
TRBJ2-1,TRBD2,NA,TRBV7-9,CASSLEAGAMWVNEQFF,TGTGCCAGCAGCTTAGAGGCGGGAGCGATGTGGGTCAATGAGCAGTTCTTC
TRBJ2-7,TRBD2,NA,TRBV9,CASSSGLATYEQYF,TGTGCCAGCAGTTCGGGACTAGCGACCTACGAGCAGTACTTC
TRBJ2-1,NA,NA,TRBV21-1,CASSSRLAGVGEQFF,TGTGCCAGCAGCAGCCGACTAGCGGGAGTGGGTGAGCAGTTCTTC
TRBJ2-5,NA,NA,TRBV19,CASSEDNQETQYF,TGTGCCAGTTCTGAAGACAACCAAGAGACCCAGTACTTC
TRBJ2-1,TRBD2,NA,TRBV11-2,CASSVIPSGVSYNEQFF,TGTGCCAGCAGCGTCATCCCTAGCGGGGTCTCCTACAATGAGCAGTTCTTC
TRBJ1-1,NA,few,TRBV9,CASSVRGSNTEAFF,TGTGCCAGCAGCGTCCGGGGTTCGAACACTGAAGCTTTCTTT
TRBJ2-7,NA,NA,TRBV14,CASSQVQGYEQYF,TGTGCCAGCAGCCAAGTGCAGGGCTACGAGCAGTACTTC
TRBJ2-2,TRBD1,NA,TRBV6-6,CASSPRDRGVAGELFF,TGTGCCAGCAGCCCCCGGGACAGGGGAGTAGCCGGGGAGCTGTTTTTT
TRBJ2-5,NA,NA,TRBV28,CASYGSTGAQSQETQYF,TGTGCCAGCTATGGCTCGACGGGAGCCCAATCCCAAGAGACCCAGTACTTC
TRBJ1-2,TRBD1,NA,TRBV5-1,CASSSTGDGQLYGYTF,TGCGCCAGCAGCTCTACAGGGGACGGACAACTCTATGGCTACACCTTC